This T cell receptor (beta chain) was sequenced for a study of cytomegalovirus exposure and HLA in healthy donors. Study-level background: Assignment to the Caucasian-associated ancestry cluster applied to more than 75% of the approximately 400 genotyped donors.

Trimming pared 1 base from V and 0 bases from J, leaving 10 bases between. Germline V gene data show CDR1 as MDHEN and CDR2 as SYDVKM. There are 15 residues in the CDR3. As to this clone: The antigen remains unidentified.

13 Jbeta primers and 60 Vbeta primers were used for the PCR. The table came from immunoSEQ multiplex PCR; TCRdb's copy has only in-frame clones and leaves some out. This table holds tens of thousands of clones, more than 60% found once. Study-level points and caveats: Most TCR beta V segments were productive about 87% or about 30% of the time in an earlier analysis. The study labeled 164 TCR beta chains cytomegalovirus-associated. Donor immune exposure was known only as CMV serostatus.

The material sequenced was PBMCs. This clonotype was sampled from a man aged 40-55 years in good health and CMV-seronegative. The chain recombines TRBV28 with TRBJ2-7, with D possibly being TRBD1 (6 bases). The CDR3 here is CASSLSDSRSYEQYF. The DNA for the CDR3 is TGTGCCAGCAGTTTATCGGACAGTCGCTCCTACGAGCAGTACTTC.